This TCR beta chain was observed in a study of T cells in Graves' hyperthyroidism and ophthalmopathy. Template material for amplifying TCR beta CDR3 regions consisted of RNA transcripts. Primed by the HTBI set, a first-round RT-PCR was run on the TCR CDR3. TCRdb fed the multiplex PCR reads into MiXCR, producing one record per CDR3 protein. The sample contains about 350,000 distinct CDR3 sequences, approximately 14% of which appear only once. This clonotype was observed many times. Its specificity is unknown. Study-wide results and caveats: Among thyroid clonotypes expanded above 0.001, most also appeared in blood.

Individuals with ophthalmopathy presented a Clinical Activity Score of at least 3, a NOSPECS grade of at least 4 and a duration under 3 months. Patients showing uncontrolled infection, other autoimmune disease, pregnancy or lactation were ineligible. The clonotype comes from a woman aged 55-69 years with Graves' ophthalmopathy. The specimen sequenced was blood.

Here the CDR3 DNA reads TGCAGTGCTCACCTCCCGGGACAGGGAGACACTGAAGCTTTCTTT. Translated, it gives CSAHLPGQGDTEAFF. The chain links TRBV20-1 to TRBJ1-1, with 9 positions matching TRBD1. The CDR3 is 15 residues long. CDR1 is DFQATT and CDR2 is SNEGSKA in the germline V gene (reference sequence). V dropped 5 bases and J dropped 3; count of bases not matched to a gene: 10.